These 23 T cell receptor beta chains share one sample of origin, sequenced in a study of beta chain features in type 1 diabetes. Points from the study as a whole: All four CD4+ subsets from Type 1 diabetes patients carried moderately but significantly shorter TCRB CDR3s.

Expressed TCRB transcripts were sequenced because the entire RNA isolate underwent reverse transcription. Assay used: immunoSEQ multiplex PCR; TCRdb lists only in-frame clones, some missing. The sample has 310,000 or so clones; 9.3% are singletons. Which antigens these TCRs recognize remains unknown. Sequencing input: central memory CD4+ T cells from blood. These receptors were taken from a young man with type 1 diabetes.

The chain uses TRBV10-3 and TRBJ2-1; 10 bases are shared with TRBD1. The CDR3 extends over 12 amino acids. Germline V CDR1 and CDR2: ENHRY, SYGVKD. Trimming removed 5 bases from V and 13 bases from J; junction bases left unmatched: 5. CDR3 in amino acids: CAISQDRGSQFF. The CDR3 DNA is TGTGCCATCAGTCAGGACAGGGGGTCTCAGTTCTTC.

This clone was recorded a few times. The chain carries TRBV4-3 and TRBJ1-2, with 10 bases that match TRBD1. The junction had 6 bases not matched to a gene; V was cut back by 4 bases and J by 7 bases. The length of the CDR3 is 14 residues. Germline assignment: CDR1 LGHNA and CDR2 YSLEER. In nucleotides, the CDR3 is TGCGCCAGCAGCCTTTCCGGGACAGGGGTTGGCTACACCTTC. This translates into CASSLSGTGVGYTF.

CDR3 coding DNA: TGCGCCAGCAGCCAAGATGGGAGGGGTCTCAATCAGCCCCAGCATTTT. Its translation is CASSQDGRGLNQPQHF. The chain links TRBV4-3 to TRBJ1-5; D is possibly TRBD1 (5 bases). Trimming removed 0 bases at V and 3 bases at J, with 12 bases between. Germline CDR1 is LGHNA and CDR2 is YSLEER. The CDR3 covers 16 residues.

At least ten counts were recorded for this clone. The rearrangement joins TRBV28 to TRBJ1-2; a possible D gene is TRBD1 (5 bases). This CDR3 is built from 14 residues. V lost 3 bases, J lost 5 bases, and 13 bases lay in between. Germline V gene data show CDR1 as MDHEN and CDR2 as SYDVKM. The CDR3 loop is CASSLLGLAYGYTF. DNA of the CDR3: TGTGCCAGCAGTTTGCTGGGACTAGCATATGGCTACACCTTC.

This clone was seen more than once but under ten times. The CDR3 loop is CASSRDSPDGYTF. CDR3 DNA sequence: TGTGCCAGCAGCCGTGACAGCCCCGATGGCTACACCTTC. The chain is built from TRBV5-6 and TRBJ1-2; D perhaps matches TRBD1 (5 bases). Trimming stripped 4 bases from V and 6 bases from J, with 13 bases between. This CDR3 has 13 amino acids. Germline lookup yields CDR1 SGHDT and CDR2 YYEEEE.

This clone was detected only a few times. The V gene is TRBV30, the J gene TRBJ2-5; D could derive from TRBD1 or TRBD2 (6 bases each). V dropped 3 bases and J dropped 3 bases, with 17 bases sitting between them. Germline assignment: CDR1 GTSNPN and CDR2 SVGIG (reference sequence). The CDR3 loop spans 15 amino acids. The DNA for the CDR3 is TGTGCCTGGAGGGGGAACAGGGAGGCCAAAGAGACCCAGTACTTC. Its translation: CAWRGNREAKETQYF.

The rearrangement uses TRBV7-6 and TRBJ2-5; unclear D gene. The germline gives CDR1 SGHVS, CDR2 FNYEAQ. The CDR3 is made up of 12 amino acids. Trimming took off 4 bases at V and 5 bases at J, with 8 bases between the two ends. Here the CDR3 DNA reads TGTGCCAGCAGCTACGATCGGGAGACCCAGTACTTC. Translation: CASSYDRETQYF.

This clone has just a few counts. The chain uses TRBV7-9 and TRBJ2-7; D tentatively reads TRBD1 or TRBD2 (5 bases each). Deletions cut 5 bases from V and 0 bases from J, with 14 bases between. CDR1 is SEHNR and CDR2 is FQNEAQ in the germline V gene (reference sequence). This CDR3 region has 15 residues. In DNA, the CDR3 is TGTGCCAGCAGCAAATTCCGGGACGGCTCCTACGAGCAGTACTTC. Its protein is CASSKFRDGSYEQYF.

The rearrangement uses TRBV13 and TRBJ2-7; D not certain. Germline values: CDR1 PRHDT, CDR2 FYEKMQ (reference sequence). V lost 4 bases and J 5 bases, leaving 18 bases between the germline ends. The CDR3 totals 15 residues. CDR3 sequence: CASSSKQGLGNEQYF. The CDR3 coding sequence is TGTGCCAGCAGCTCGAAACAAGGGTTGGGCAACGAGCAGTACTTC.

This clone occurred a few times. The V call is TRBV6-1, the J call TRBJ1-4; 7 bases are a match to TRBD1. The CDR3 is made up of 13 amino acids. V was pared by 6 bases and J by 7 bases, with 5 bases of the junction left unmatched. Germline lookup yields CDR1 MNHNS and CDR2 SASEGT. CDR3 in amino acids: CASRGQKLEKLFF. Here the CDR3 DNA reads TGTGCCAGCAGGGGACAGAAACTTGAAAAACTGTTTTTT.

The chain couples TRBV2 to TRBJ1-4; a weak D match, TRBD1 (5 bases). V shed 4 bases and J shed 2 bases, with 11 bases lying between them. Germline loops: CDR1 SNHLY, CDR2 FYNNEI. The CDR3 sequence is 15 residues long. CDR3 in amino acids: CASSVLTVTNEKLFF. The CDR3 DNA sequence: TGTGCCAGCAGTGTATTGACAGTCACTAATGAAAAACTGTTTTTT.

The table lists this clone with a few counts. The genes are TRBV10-3 and TRBJ1-1; perhaps TRBD1 as D (5 bases). The CDR3 consists of 15 residues. The germline gives CDR1 ENHRY, CDR2 SYGVKD. V was shortened by 0 bases and J by 4 bases, with 12 bases between the two germline ends. The CDR3 spells CAISESQARVTEAFF. CDR3 nucleotides: TGTGCCATCAGTGAGTCGCAGGCCAGGGTCACTGAAGCTTTCTTT.

This rearrangement joins TRBV7-2 to TRBJ2-6; D unresolved. CDR1 and CDR2 from the germline V gene are SGHTA and FQGNSA. The CDR3 is made up of 13 amino acids. V lost 6 bases, J lost 4 bases, and 7 bases lay in between. The CDR3 loop reads CASRFAGANVLTF. For the CDR3, the DNA is TGTGCCAGCAGGTTTGCAGGGGCCAACGTCCTGACTTTC.

V is TRBV29-1 and J is TRBJ1-2; TRBD1 agrees at 7 bases. The CDR3 runs to 14 residues. The germline CDR1 and CDR2 sequences are SQVTM and ANQGSEA. The V segment lost 2 bases and the J segment 4 bases; nucleotides outside the gene matches: 7. This CDR3 reads CSVESPGGGYGYTF. In DNA, the CDR3 is TGCAGCGTTGAATCCCCAGGGGGAGGCTATGGCTACACCTTC.

This chain links TRBV6-6 with TRBJ2-7; the match to TRBD1 covers 7 bases. The CDR3 runs 13 residues. The germline CDR1 and CDR2 sequences are MNHNY and SVGAGI (reference sequence). Trimming cost V 5 bases and J 2 bases; bases outside gene matches: 3. CDR3 sequence reads: CASSNQGAYEQYF. In nucleotides, the CDR3 is TGTGCCAGCAGTAACCAGGGGGCCTACGAGCAGTACTTC.

J is TRBJ2-3 and V is TRBV6-1; 7 bases match TRBD1. The germline gives CDR1 MNHNS, CDR2 SASEGT. The trim removed 6 bases at V and 1 base at J, leaving 7 bases unmatched. The CDR3 is 15 amino acids. The CDR3 here is CASRLTGFRTDTQYF. The CDR3 bases are TGTGCCAGCAGGTTGACAGGGTTCCGCACAGATACGCAGTATTTT.

This clone has more than one count but fewer than ten. This chain connects TRBV18 to TRBJ2-7; D gene unclear. CDR3 size: 14 residues. The V gene's germline CDR1 is KGHSH and CDR2 LQKENI. V was pared by 3 bases and J by 1 base, with 10 bases between. The CDR3 DNA sequence: TGTGCCAGCTCACCGGCAGCCCTGTCCTACGAGCAGTACTTC. Its translation: CASSPAALSYEQYF.

This clone was counted between two and nine times. The chain recombines TRBV5-1 with TRBJ2-7; D is unresolved. The CDR3 is 16 residues long. Between the trimmed V and J ends, which lost 1 base and 2 bases, there was a span of 16 bases. Per germline, CDR1 SGHRS and CDR2 YFSETQ. The CDR3: CASSLISSLIAYEQYF. CDR3 coding DNA: TGCGCCAGCAGCTTGATCTCTTCCTTGATAGCCTACGAGCAGTACTTC.

V and J are TRBV7-9 and TRBJ1-1; possibly TRBD1 for D (6 bases). From germline, CDR1 is SEHNR and CDR2 FQNEAQ (reference sequence). V was trimmed by 1 base and J by 8 bases, leaving 11 bases between them. The CDR3 has 13 residues. In DNA form, the CDR3 reads TGTGCCAGCAGCTTAGTGGCCCAGGGGGAAGCTTTCTTT. Amino acid sequence: CASSLVAQGEAFF.

This clone was seen only a few times. The J gene is TRBJ1-1, the V gene TRBV6-1; a weak D match, TRBD1 (6 bases). The CDR3 is 17 amino acids. Germline CDR1 MNHNS, CDR2 SASEGT. The V end was cut by 3 bases, the J end by 7 bases, with 24 bases between. The CDR3 is CASSDLARSFRGFEAFF. CDR3 DNA: TGTGCCAGCAGTGACCTGGCCCGCTCCTTCAGGGGATTTGAAGCTTTCTTT.

The chain employs TRBV28 and TRBJ2-6; 7 positions agree with TRBD1. The trim removed 8 bases at V and 0 bases at J, leaving 7 bases unmatched. CDR3 length: 16 amino acids. From germline, CDR1 is MDHEN and CDR2 SYDVKM. The CDR3 DNA reads TGTGCCAGCGTCGACAGGGTTATCTCTGGGGCCAACGTCCTGACTTTC. It translates to CASVDRVISGANVLTF.

This clone turned up a few times. The chain carries TRBV10-3 and TRBJ2-3; the match to TRBD2 covers 7 bases. V gave up 6 bases and J gave up 4 bases; unmatched junction bases: 7. This CDR3 is built from 14 residues. The V gene's germline CDR1 is ENHRY and CDR2 SYGVKD. The CDR3 DNA sequence: TGTGCCATCAGGGCGGGGCTAGCGGCAGATACGCAGTATTTT. This codes for CAIRAGLAADTQYF.

The gene calls are TRBV9 and TRBJ2-7; a possible D gene is TRBD2 (5 bases). The V gene lost 2 bases and the J gene lost 6 bases, with 12 bases spanning the gap. This CDR3 comprises 13 residues. Per the germline V gene, CDR1 is SGDLS and CDR2 is YYNGEE. The CDR3 protein is CASSVRDLGEQYF. CDR3 coding DNA: TGTGCCAGCAGCGTGAGGGATCTGGGCGAGCAGTACTTC.